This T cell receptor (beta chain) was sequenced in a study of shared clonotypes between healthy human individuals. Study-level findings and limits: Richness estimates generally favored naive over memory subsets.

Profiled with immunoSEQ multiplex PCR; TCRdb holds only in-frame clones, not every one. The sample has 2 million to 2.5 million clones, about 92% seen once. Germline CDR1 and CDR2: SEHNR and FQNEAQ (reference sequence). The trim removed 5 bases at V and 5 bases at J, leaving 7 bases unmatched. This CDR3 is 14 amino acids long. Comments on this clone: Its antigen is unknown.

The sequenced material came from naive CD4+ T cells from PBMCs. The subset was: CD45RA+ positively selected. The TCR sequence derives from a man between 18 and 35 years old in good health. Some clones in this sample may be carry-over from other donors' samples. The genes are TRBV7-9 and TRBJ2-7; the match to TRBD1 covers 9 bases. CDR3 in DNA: TGTGCCAGCAGCCGAGGACAGGGGCTGAACGAGCAGTACTTC. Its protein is CASSRGQGLNEQYF.